Sequencing of this T cell receptor (beta chain) was carried out in a study of T cells after yellow fever vaccination. The CDR3 is made up of 14 amino acids. With 6 bases removed from V and 5 bases from J, the gap between germline ends came to 16 bases. The germline CDR1 and CDR2 sequences are MNHEY and SMNVEV (reference sequence). TCRdb independently ran MiXCR on the 5' RACE reads; one entry per CDR3 protein. This table holds some 160,000 distinct CDR3 sequences, approximately 9.9% found once. The rearrangement links TRBV27 to TRBJ1-1; a possible D gene is TRBD1 (5 bases). Sequencing used CD8+ T cells sorted from PBMCs, obtained 45 days after the yellow fever booster vaccination. The sequence was collected from a man between 18 and 35 years old who received the YFV17D yellow fever vaccine. CDR3 protein: CASRGPGVMTEAFF. The DNA for the CDR3 is TGTGCCAGCAGGGGACCCGGGGTTATGACTGAAGCTTTCTTT.